This entry is about one T cell receptor beta chain. This specimen comes from a study of CD8+ T cells in alopecia areata. Trimming stripped 5 bases from V and 6 bases from J, with 22 bases between. In germline, CDR1 is SEHNR, CDR2 FQNEAQ (reference sequence). The CDR3 contains 17 residues. Following extraction, RNA underwent reverse transcription to cDNA, which served as the sequencing template. The table came from immunoSEQ multiplex PCR; TCRdb's copy has only in-frame clones and leaves some out. The sample has around 35,000 clones; less than 70% are singletons. The chain recombines TRBV7-9 with TRBJ2-2; a possible D gene is TRBD1 (6 bases). Sequencing input: NKG2D-high CD8+ T cells sorted from blood. The origin of this receptor is a human donor with alopecia areata. The CDR3: CASSVGIRGRGSGELFF. Here the CDR3 DNA reads TGTGCCAGCAGCGTGGGGATCAGGGGTCGAGGATCCGGGGAGCTGTTTTTT.